This TCR beta chain is drawn from a study of T cells in Graves' hyperthyroidism and ophthalmopathy. This clonotype was recorded a few times. Antigen: not known. Study-wide results and limits: A 13 V-J model separated ophthalmopathy from stable hyperthyroidism.

The CDR3 runs to 15 residues. With V trimmed by 0 bases and J by 7 bases, 5 bases remained unmatched. Germline CDR1 and CDR2: SGHTS and YDEGEE. TCR beta CDR3 regions were amplified from RNA transcripts. The primer set for the first-round RT-PCR of the TCR CDR3 was HTBI. In TCRdb, the multiplex PCR reads were re-called with MiXCR into one record per CDR3 protein. This sample has 300,000 to 500,000 distinct CDR3 sequences, with 15% found just once. What was sequenced was blood. The clonotype was recovered from a woman between 25 and 40 years old with Graves' hyperthyroidism. The chain links TRBV5-8 to TRBJ1-4; 8 bases map to TRBD1. As DNA, the CDR3 is TGTGCCAGCAGCTTGGACAGGGGGAAAGGTGAAAAACTGTTTTTT. It codes for CASSLDRGKGEKLFF.